This TCR beta chain was retrieved from a study of cytomegalovirus exposure and HLA in healthy donors. Turning to the study itself: About 85 million unique TCR sequences came from HLA-typed donors in an early release. Points from the study as a whole: Investigators reported some 150 TCR beta chains as tied to cytomegalovirus.

This CDR3 spans 12 amino acids. Trimming removed 6 bases from V and 5 bases from J; junction bases left unmatched: 3. In germline, CDR1 is MNHNS, CDR2 SASEGT. With regard to this clone: The antigen is undetermined.

13 Jbeta primers and 60 Vbeta primers were used for the PCR. TCRdb's table, derived via immunoSEQ multiplex PCR, lists solely in-frame clones and lacks some. The profile shows approximately 140,000 clones, 79% of them singletons. The source of this sequence is a woman aged 40 to 50 in good health and CMV-seropositive. The sequenced sample was PBMCs. This sequence joins TRBV6-1 and TRBJ1-1; 7 bases are shared with TRBD1. CDR3 amino acids: CASRSTGTEAFF. The CDR3 region has the DNA TGTGCCAGCAGATCGACAGGGACTGAAGCTTTCTTT.